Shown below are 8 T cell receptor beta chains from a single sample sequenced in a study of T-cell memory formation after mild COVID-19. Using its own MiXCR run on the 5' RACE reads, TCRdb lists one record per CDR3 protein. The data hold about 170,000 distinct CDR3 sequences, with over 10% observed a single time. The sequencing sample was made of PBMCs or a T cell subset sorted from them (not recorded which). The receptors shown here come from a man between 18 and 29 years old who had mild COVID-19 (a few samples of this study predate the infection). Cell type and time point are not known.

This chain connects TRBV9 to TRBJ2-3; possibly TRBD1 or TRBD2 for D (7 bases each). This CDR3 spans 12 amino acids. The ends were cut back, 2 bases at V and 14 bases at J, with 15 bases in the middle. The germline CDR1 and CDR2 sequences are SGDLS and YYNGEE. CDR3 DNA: TGTGCCAGCAGCGTCAGGGGGGGGGAGACGTATTTT. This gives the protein CASSVRGGETYF.

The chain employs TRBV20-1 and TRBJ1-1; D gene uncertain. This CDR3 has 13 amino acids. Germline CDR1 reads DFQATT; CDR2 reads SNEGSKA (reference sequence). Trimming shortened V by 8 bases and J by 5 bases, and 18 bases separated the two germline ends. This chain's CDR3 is CSPPGRDSTEAFF. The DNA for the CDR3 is TGCAGTCCCCCGGGGAGGGATTCGACTGAAGCTTTCTTT.

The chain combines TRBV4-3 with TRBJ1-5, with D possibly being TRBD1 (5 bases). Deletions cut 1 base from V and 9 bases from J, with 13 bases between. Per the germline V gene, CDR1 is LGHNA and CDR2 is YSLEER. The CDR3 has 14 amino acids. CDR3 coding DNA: TGCGCCAGCAGCCAAGGTGCAGGGACCATGCCCCAGCATTTT. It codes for CASSQGAGTMPQHF.

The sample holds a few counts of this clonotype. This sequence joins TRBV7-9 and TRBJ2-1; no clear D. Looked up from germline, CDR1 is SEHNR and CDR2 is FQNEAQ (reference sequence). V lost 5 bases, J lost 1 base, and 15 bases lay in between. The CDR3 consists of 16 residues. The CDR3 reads CASSPRTEGSYNEQFF. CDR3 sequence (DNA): TGTGCCAGCAGCCCGCGGACCGAAGGGTCCTACAATGAGCAGTTCTTC.

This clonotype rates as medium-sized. For the CDR3, the DNA is TGCGCCAGCCCCCCCCGGGGCCCAGATACGCAGTATTTT. It specifies CASPPRGPDTQYF. This chain uses TRBV5-1 with TRBJ2-3; TRBD1 or TRBD2 may be the D gene (5 bases each). CDR1 is SGHRS, CDR2 YFSETQ, per germline. The length of the CDR3 is 13 residues. The V end was cut by 7 bases, the J end by 4 bases, with 13 bases between.

The CDR3 is CASSRTPTGRETQYF. The CDR3 region has the DNA TGCGCCAGCAGCCGGACTCCGACAGGGAGAGAGACCCAGTACTTC. The rearrangement joins TRBV10-1 to TRBJ2-5; 7 nucleotides agree with TRBD1. Trimming cost V 6 bases and J 4 bases; bases outside gene matches: 11. Germline V gene sequence: CDR1 WNHNN, CDR2 SYGVQD (reference sequence). The CDR3 sequence is 15 residues long.

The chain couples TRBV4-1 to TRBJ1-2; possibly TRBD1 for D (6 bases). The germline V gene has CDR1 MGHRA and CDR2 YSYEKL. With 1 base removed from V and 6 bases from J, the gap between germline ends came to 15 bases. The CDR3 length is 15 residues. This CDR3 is CASSQVGGGAHGYTF. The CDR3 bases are TGCGCCAGCAGCCAAGTCGGCGGGGGCGCACATGGCTACACCTTC.

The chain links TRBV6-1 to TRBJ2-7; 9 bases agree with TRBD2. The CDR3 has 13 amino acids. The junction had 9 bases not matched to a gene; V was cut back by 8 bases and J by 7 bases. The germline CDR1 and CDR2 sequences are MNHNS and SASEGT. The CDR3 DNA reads TGTGCCAGCGGCGGGGGGGCTCCGGAGGAGCAGTACTTC. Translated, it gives CASGGGAPEEQYF.